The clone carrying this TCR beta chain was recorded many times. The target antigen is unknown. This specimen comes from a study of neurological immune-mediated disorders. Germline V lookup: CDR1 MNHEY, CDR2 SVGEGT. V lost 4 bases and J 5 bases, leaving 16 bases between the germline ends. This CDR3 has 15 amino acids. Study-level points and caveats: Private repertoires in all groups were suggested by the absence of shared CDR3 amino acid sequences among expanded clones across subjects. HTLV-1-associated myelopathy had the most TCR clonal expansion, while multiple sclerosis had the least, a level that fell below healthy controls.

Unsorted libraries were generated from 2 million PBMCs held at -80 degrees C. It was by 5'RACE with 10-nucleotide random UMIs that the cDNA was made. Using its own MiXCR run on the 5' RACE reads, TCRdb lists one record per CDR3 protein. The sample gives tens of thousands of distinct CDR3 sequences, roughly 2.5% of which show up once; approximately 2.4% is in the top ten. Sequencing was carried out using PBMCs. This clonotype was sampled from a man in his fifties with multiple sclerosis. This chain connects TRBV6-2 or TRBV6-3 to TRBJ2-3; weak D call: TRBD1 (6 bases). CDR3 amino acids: CASSWAAGDLDTQYF. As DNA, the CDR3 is TGTGCCAGCAGTTGGGCGGCAGGGGATTTAGATACGCAGTATTTT.